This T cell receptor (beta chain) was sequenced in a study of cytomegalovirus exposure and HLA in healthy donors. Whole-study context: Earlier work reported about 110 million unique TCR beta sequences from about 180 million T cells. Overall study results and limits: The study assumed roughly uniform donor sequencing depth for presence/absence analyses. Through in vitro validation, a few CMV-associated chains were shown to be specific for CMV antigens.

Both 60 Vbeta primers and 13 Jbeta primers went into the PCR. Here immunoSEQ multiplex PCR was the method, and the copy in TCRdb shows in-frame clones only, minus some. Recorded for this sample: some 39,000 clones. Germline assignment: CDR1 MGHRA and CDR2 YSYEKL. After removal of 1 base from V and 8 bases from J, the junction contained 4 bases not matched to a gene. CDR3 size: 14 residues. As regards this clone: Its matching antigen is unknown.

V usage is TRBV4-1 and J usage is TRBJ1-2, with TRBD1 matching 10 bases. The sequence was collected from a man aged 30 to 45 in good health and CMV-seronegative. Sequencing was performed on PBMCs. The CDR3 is CASSQVTGGQGYTF. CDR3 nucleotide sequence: TGCGCCAGCAGCCAAGTGACAGGGGGCCAAGGCTACACCTTC.